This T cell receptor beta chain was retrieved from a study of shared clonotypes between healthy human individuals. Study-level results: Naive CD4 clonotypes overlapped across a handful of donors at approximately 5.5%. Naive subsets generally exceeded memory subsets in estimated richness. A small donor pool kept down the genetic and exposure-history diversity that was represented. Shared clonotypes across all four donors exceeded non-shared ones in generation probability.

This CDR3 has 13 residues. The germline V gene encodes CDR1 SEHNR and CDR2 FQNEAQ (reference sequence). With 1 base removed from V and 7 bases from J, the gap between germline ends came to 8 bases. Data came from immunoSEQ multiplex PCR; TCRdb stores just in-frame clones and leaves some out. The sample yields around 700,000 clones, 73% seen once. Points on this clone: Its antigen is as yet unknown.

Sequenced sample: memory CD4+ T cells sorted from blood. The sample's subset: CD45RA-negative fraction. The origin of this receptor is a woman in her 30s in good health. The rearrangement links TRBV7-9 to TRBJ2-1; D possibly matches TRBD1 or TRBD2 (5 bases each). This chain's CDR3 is CASSLGGKNEQFF. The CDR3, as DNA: TGTGCCAGCAGCTTAGGGGGGAAAAATGAGCAGTTCTTC.